Here is one T cell receptor (beta chain) with its context. No antigen is known for it. No qualities accompany the bases; no much larger clone lies one base away. In Seattle, one collaborating source enrolled patients while the infection was active and tracked those patients longitudinally over the course of disease. The collaborating institutions used their own protocols to collect whole blood in K2EDTA tubes. Collaborator samples were shipped for TCRbeta analysis as frozen whole blood, isolated PBMCs, or DNA extracted from either sample type. The sample comes from a study of blood T cell repertoires in COVID-19 (TCRdb year 2020). Study-wide context: Samples from collaborators originated in the United States, Italy and Spain and spanned both the acute and convalescent phases of COVID-19. The material from the prospective study consisted of cDNA or gDNA derived from T cells, B-cell-depleted T cells, or PBMCs. Deeply sampled blood TCRbeta repertoires from subjects exposed to, actively infected with, or recovered from COVID-19 were included in the dataset. Where available, HLA class I and class II types were taken from metadata supplied by the sample provider and were not determined by assay-based typing. Samples came from the ongoing ImmuneRACE study (first 160 participants) plus 1,254 subjects from 6 global collaborators. Nearly every sample came with metadata listing a de-identified subject ID, COVID-19 status, age in years and sex. The repertoires were made available in a free public database intended to serve as a resource for research on the immune response to SARS-CoV-2.

TCRbeta CDR3 regions were amplified from genomic DNA by means of the immunoSEQ Assay, a bias-controlled multiplex PCR. In the original analysis: The number of nucleated cells in each sample was estimated by amplification of reference gene primers within the assay. To quantify the absolute abundance of each unique TCRbeta CDR3 rearrangement, sequence reads were collapsed and filtered. For each sample, productive Simpson clonality was calculated as the square root of Simpson's diversity index over productive rearrangements. What TCRdb holds here is the immuneACCESS table cut down to in-frame rearrangements. Part of the clones is not present; checked against another copy, under half of the missing clones reflect an unresolved V gene, and the others are unexplained. The DNA gave D and trimming, while V, J and clone size come from that table. The table for this sample lists around 55,000 clones; over 80% of them were counted only once. The top ten hold 3.5% to 4% of the sample.

Based on the germline V gene, the CDR1 and CDR2 sequences are SGHVS and FQNEAQ. After removal of 3 bases from V and 3 bases from J, the junction retains 12 bases not matched to a gene. From the cysteine through the phenylalanine, the CDR3 covers 18 amino acids. The only DNA kept is the CDR3, 54 bases in frame from the first base. Points the paper makes about the study in general: The amount of clinical and demographic metadata varied by source and participant and was provided uncurated.

Sequencing used peripheral blood. The TCR comes from a man aged 40-50 years with COVID-19, enrolled during active disease. The receptor chain draws on TRBV7-8 and TRBJ1-5; 9 of the junction bases match TRBD1. The CDR3 reads CASSLGTGNLNNNQPQHF. The DNA is as follows: TGTGCCAGCAGCTTGGGGACAGGGAACCTGAATAACAATCAGCCCCAGCATTTT.